Below are 21 T cell receptor beta chains sequenced from a single sample in a study of shared clonotypes between healthy human individuals. Assay used: immunoSEQ multiplex PCR; TCRdb lists only in-frame clones, some missing. This sample yields roughly 700,000 clones, of which about 90% are seen a single time; about 33% belongs to the top ten. The sample taken for sequencing was memory CD8+ T cells from PBMCs. The subset denotes: CD45RO+ cells pooled with CCR7-negative TemRA cells. The receptor source for this set is a man between 18 and 29 years old in good health. Some clones in this sample may be carry-over from other donors' samples.

The chain has TRBV6-6 and TRBJ2-3; D may be TRBD2 (5 bases). The germline gives CDR1 MNHNY, CDR2 SVGAGI (reference sequence). Trimming took 2 bases from V and 2 from J, leaving 8 bases between them. The length of the CDR3 is 14 residues. CDR3: CASSYTGYTDTQYF. In DNA form, the CDR3 reads TGTGCCAGCAGTTACACGGGGTACACAGATACGCAGTATTTT.

V usage is TRBV9 and J usage is TRBJ2-1; D might be TRBD2 (5 bases). Germline-derived CDR1 and CDR2 are SGDLS and YYNGEE. The V end lost 0 bases, the J end lost 4 bases, and 14 bases lay between the germline ends. The CDR3 is 16 amino acids. CDR3 in amino acids: CASSVGGGPEYNEQFF. The DNA of the CDR3 is TGTGCCAGCAGCGTAGGTGGCGGGCCGGAATACAATGAGCAGTTCTTC.

The V and J genes are TRBV4-1 and TRBJ2-1; a weak D match, TRBD1 (5 bases). The germline CDR1 and CDR2 sequences are MGHRA and YSYEKL. V was cut by 5 bases and J by 10 bases, with 27 bases left in between. The CDR3 has 17 amino acids. CDR3 region: CASSYRIKRTLGLEQFF. DNA for the CDR3: TGCGCCAGCAGCTACAGAATAAAGAGAACCCTGGGGCTGGAGCAGTTCTTC.

The chain uses TRBV2 and TRBJ2-2, with 8 bases matching TRBD1. V lost 5 bases, J lost 6 bases, and 11 bases stayed unmatched. Germline CDR1 SNHLY, CDR2 FYNNEI. This CDR3 spans 16 amino acids. CDR3 coding DNA: TGTGCCAGCAGTCCTAAGTCCCAGGGGGCGGCCGGGGAGCTGTTTTTT. As protein: CASSPKSQGAAGELFF.

V and J are TRBV28 and TRBJ2-4, with D possibly TRBD1 on 5 matching bases. The CDR3 is 13 residues long. CDR1 and CDR2 (germline): MDHEN, SYDVKM. With 6 bases removed from V and 8 bases from J, the gap between germline ends came to 14 bases. The CDR3: CASRWGRSYIQYF. The CDR3 region has the DNA TGTGCCAGCAGATGGGGCCGATCCTACATTCAGTACTTC.

The V and J genes are TRBV28 and TRBJ2-3; TRBD1 or TRBD2 may be the D gene (5 bases each). The CDR3 totals 16 residues. The germline gives CDR1 MDHEN, CDR2 SYDVKM. Trimming left V 5 bases short and J 0 bases short, with 15 bases between. The CDR3 loop reads CASSPSPGPSTDTQYF. The CDR3 DNA reads TGTGCCAGCAGTCCGAGCCCGGGGCCTAGCACAGATACGCAGTATTTT. The full variable domain, completed using reference TRBV28 and TRBJ2-3, is DVKVTQSSRYLVKRTGEKVFLECVQDMDHENMFWYRQDPGLGLRLIYFSYDVKMKEKGDIPEGYSVSREKKERFSLILESASTNQTSMYLCASSPSPGPSTDTQYFGPGTRLTVL.

The chain couples TRBV7-9 to TRBJ2-3, with 8 bases lining up with TRBD2. Germline V CDR1 and CDR2: SEHNR, FQNEAQ (reference sequence). The CDR3 spans 16 residues. After removal of 4 bases from V and 6 bases from J, the junction contained 12 bases not matched to a gene. CDR3 amino acids: CASSSPREGPTDTQYF. The CDR3 region has the DNA TGTGCCAGCAGCTCCCCCCGGGAGGGCCCGACGGATACGCAGTATTTT.

This rearrangement joins TRBV7-9 to TRBJ1-1; a weak D match, TRBD1 (6 bases). The CDR3 sequence is 13 residues long. The V end was cut by 5 bases, the J end by 7 bases, with 14 bases between. Germline V gene lookup returns CDR1 SEHNR and CDR2 FQNEAQ (reference sequence). The CDR3 DNA reads TGTGCCAGCAGCCCGAGGACAGAAGATGAAGCTTTCTTT. Its translation: CASSPRTEDEAFF. Drawing the rest from reference TRBV7-9 and TRBJ1-1, the complete variable domain is DTGVSQNPRHKITKRGQNVTFRCDPISEHNRLYWYRQTLGQGPEFLTYFQNEAQLEKSRLLSDRFSAERPKGSFSTLEIQRTEQGDSAMYLCASSPRTEDEAFFGQGTRLTVV.

The chain combines TRBV4-3 with TRBJ1-2; 7 positions match TRBD1. This CDR3 region has 17 residues. CDR1 and CDR2 (germline): LGHNA, YSLEER. V gave up 4 bases and J gave up 5 bases; unmatched junction bases: 16. CDR3 sequence reads: CASSRYTGDPGPYGYTF. The CDR3 bases are TGCGCCAGCAGCCGGTATACAGGGGATCCGGGGCCTTATGGCTACACCTTC.

The J gene is TRBJ2-7, the V gene TRBV19, with 8 positions matching TRBD2. Trimming took 6 bases from V and 2 from J; bases not matched to a gene: 9. The CDR3 is 15 residues long. Germline CDR1 reads LNHDA; CDR2 reads SQIVND (reference sequence). DNA of the CDR3: TGTGCCAGTAGCCCTGATGGGACTAGGACCTACGAGCAGTACTTC. It specifies CASSPDGTRTYEQYF.

This clone was seen once. The chain couples TRBV7-6 to TRBJ2-7; D gene ambiguous. Germline CDR1 reads SGHVS; CDR2 reads FNYEAQ. This CDR3 contains 15 residues. Deletions cut 1 base from V and 0 bases from J, with 10 bases between. CDR3 protein: CASSLGGKSSYEQYF. The CDR3 coding sequence is TGTGCCAGCAGCTTAGGCGGCAAGAGCTCCTACGAGCAGTACTTC.

V and J are TRBV5-5 and TRBJ1-3, with D uncertain. The CDR3 is 16 amino acids. V was cut by 0 bases and J by 3 bases, with 13 bases left in between. From germline, CDR1 is SGHKS and CDR2 YYEKEE (reference sequence). This CDR3 reads CASSLGGRRYGNTIYF. Here the CDR3 DNA reads TGTGCCAGCAGCTTGGGTGGCAGGAGGTATGGAAACACCATATATTTT.

The gene calls are TRBV19 and TRBJ2-2; 9 nucleotides line up with TRBD2. Germline V gene sequence: CDR1 LNHDA, CDR2 SQIVND (reference sequence). The CDR3 sequence is 15 residues long. Trimming removed 6 bases from V and 4 bases from J; junction bases left unmatched: 6. This chain's CDR3 is CASRPTSGVTGELFF. CDR3 nucleotide sequence: TGTGCCAGTAGACCGACTAGCGGAGTCACCGGGGAGCTGTTTTTT.

This clone was recorded many times. The chain has TRBV27 and TRBJ2-4, with D unresolved. Germline V gene data show CDR1 as MNHEY and CDR2 as SMNVEV (reference sequence). Trimming took off 4 bases at V and 8 bases at J, with 12 bases between the two ends. This CDR3 spans 13 amino acids. CDR3 coding DNA: TGTGCCAGCAGTTACTCCTCGGGTTACATTCAGTACTTC. Translating it yields CASSYSSGYIQYF.

The rearrangement joins TRBV5-1 to TRBJ2-3; 11 bases agree with TRBD2. With V trimmed by 0 bases and J by 3 bases, 9 bases remained unmatched. The CDR3 is made up of 18 amino acids. The germline CDR1 and CDR2 sequences are SGHRS and YFSETQ. As DNA, the CDR3 is TGCGCCAGCAGCTTGGGTGATAGCGGGAGGGCTTTTACAGATACGCAGTATTTT. It specifies CASSLGDSGRAFTDTQYF.

The CDR3 here is CASTQDRVGFSGTGELFF. The CDR3 region has the DNA TGCGCCAGCACTCAGGACAGGGTGGGTTTTTCGGGCACCGGGGAGCTGTTTTTT. This chain joins TRBV5-1 and TRBJ2-2, with 8 bases fitting TRBD1. The CDR3 loop spans 18 amino acids. Trimming removed 6 bases from V and 4 bases from J; junction bases left unmatched: 17. From germline, CDR1 is SGHRS and CDR2 YFSETQ.

This clone came up a few times. The chain recombines TRBV2 with TRBJ1-2; maybe TRBD1 (6 bases). The germline V gene encodes CDR1 SNHLY and CDR2 FYNNEI. CDR3 length: 15 residues. Deletions cut 3 bases from V and 4 bases from J, with 15 bases between. The CDR3 DNA reads TGTGCCAGCAGTGATAATACAGGGCCATTCTATGGCTACACCTTC. Protein: CASSDNTGPFYGYTF.

V is TRBV7-9 and J is TRBJ1-4; D is undetermined. V lost 4 bases, J lost 4 bases, and 10 bases lay in between. The germline V gene encodes CDR1 SEHNR and CDR2 FQNEAQ (reference sequence). The CDR3 has 14 amino acids. The CDR3 is CASSSNGLNEKLFF. CDR3 DNA sequence: TGTGCCAGCAGCTCCAATGGTCTTAATGAAAAACTGTTTTTT.

This chain links TRBV9 with TRBJ2-1; the match to TRBD2 covers 8 bases. V lost 4 bases to trimming and J lost 7 bases; unmatched junction nucleotides: 7. Germline CDR1 SGDLS, CDR2 YYNGEE. The CDR3 has 14 residues. CDR3 region: CASSSPGLVNEQFF. The DNA of the CDR3 is TGTGCCAGCAGCTCCCCGGGACTAGTAAATGAGCAGTTCTTC.

This chain connects TRBV27 to TRBJ2-7; maybe TRBD2 (6 bases). The germline V gene encodes CDR1 MNHEY and CDR2 SMNVEV (reference sequence). Trimming cost V 4 bases and J 3 bases, with 10 bases left between them. This CDR3 is 13 amino acids long. The CDR3 nucleotides are TGTGCCAGCAGTTCAAGAGCGGGCTACGAGCAGTACTTC. It is translated as CASSSRAGYEQYF.

The chain couples TRBV28 to TRBJ1-2, with D possibly TRBD1 on 5 matching bases. Deletions cut 5 bases from V and 4 bases from J, with 11 bases between. The CDR3 contains 13 residues. Germline V gene data show CDR1 as MDHEN and CDR2 as SYDVKM. The CDR3 DNA sequence: TGTGCCAGCAGTCGGACAATCGGCTATGGCTACACCTTC. Residues: CASSRTIGYGYTF.